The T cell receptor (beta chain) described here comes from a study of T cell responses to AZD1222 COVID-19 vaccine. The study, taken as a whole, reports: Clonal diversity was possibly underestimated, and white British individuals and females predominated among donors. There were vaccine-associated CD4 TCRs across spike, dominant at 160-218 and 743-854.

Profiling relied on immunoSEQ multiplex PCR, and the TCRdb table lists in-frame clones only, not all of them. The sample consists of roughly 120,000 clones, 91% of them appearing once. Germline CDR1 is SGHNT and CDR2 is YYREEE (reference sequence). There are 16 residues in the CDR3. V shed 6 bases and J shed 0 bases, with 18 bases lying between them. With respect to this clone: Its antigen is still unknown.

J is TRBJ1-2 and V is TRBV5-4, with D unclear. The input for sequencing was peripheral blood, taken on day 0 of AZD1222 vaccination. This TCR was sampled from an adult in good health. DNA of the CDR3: TGTGCCAGCACCCCTGGGGTCCCAACCGCTAACTATGGCTACACCTTC. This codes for CASTPGVPTANYGYTF.